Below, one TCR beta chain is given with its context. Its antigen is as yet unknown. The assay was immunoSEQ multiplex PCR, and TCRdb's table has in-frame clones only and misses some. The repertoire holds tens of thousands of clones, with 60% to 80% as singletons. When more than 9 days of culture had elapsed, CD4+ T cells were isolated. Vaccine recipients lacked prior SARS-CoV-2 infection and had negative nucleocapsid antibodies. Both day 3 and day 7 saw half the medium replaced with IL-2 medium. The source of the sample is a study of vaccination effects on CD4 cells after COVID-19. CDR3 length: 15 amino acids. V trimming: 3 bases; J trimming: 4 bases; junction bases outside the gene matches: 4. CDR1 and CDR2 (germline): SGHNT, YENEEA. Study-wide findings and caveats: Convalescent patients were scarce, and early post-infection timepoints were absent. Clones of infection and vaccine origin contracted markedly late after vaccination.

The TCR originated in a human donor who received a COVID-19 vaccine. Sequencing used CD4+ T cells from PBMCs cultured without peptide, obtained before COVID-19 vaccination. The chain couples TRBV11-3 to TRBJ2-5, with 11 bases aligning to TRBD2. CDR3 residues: CASSFSGGAVETQYF. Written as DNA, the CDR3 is TGTGCCAGCAGCTTTAGCGGGGGGGCCGTAGAGACCCAGTACTTC.